This TCR beta chain was sequenced during a study of blood T cell repertoires in COVID-19. Study summary: Material from acute and convalescent COVID-19 was sourced from the United States, Italy and Spain. T cells, B-cell-depleted T cells, or PBMCs provided the cDNA or gDNA that served as material.

Under the authors' procedure: By means of reference gene primer amplification, nucleated cell counts were estimated. Clones were sequenced by immunoSEQ multiplex PCR, and TCRdb holds only the in-frame ones, with some missing. Clone size and V and J calls were adopted from that table, with D and trimming inferred from the DNA. Of about 250,000 clones listed, roughly 80% are singletons. The CDR3 extends over 16 amino acids. Germline V CDR1 and CDR2: LGHDT, YNNKEL (reference sequence). V was pared by 1 base and J by 0 bases, with 12 bases between. The TCR comes from a woman older than 75 with acute or convalescent COVID-19. The rearrangement links TRBV3-1 (or the pseudogene TRBV3-2) to TRBJ1-2, with D perhaps TRBD1 (5 bases). The source material was peripheral blood. In DNA form, the CDR3 reads TGTGCCAGCAGCCAAGTTGCGGGGGAAGCTAACTATGGCTACACCTTC. Its protein product is CASSQVAGEANYGYTF.